This T cell receptor (beta chain) is drawn from a study of CD8+ T cells in alopecia areata. CDR1 and CDR2 from the germline V gene are MDHEN and SYDVKM. The CDR3 runs to 16 residues. V was cut by 2 bases and J by 4 bases, with 17 bases left in between. cDNA reverse transcribed from extracted RNA served as the sequencing template. The assay was immunoSEQ multiplex PCR, and TCRdb's table has in-frame clones only and misses some. This table holds about 180,000 clones, 50% to 75% found once. The source was CD4+ T cells sorted from blood, collected at week 0. The chain couples TRBV28 to TRBJ1-2; perhaps TRBD1 as D (6 bases). This receptor was taken from a human donor with alopecia areata. CDR3 amino acids: CASSLEQGLAGYGYTF. For the CDR3, the DNA is TGTGCCAGCAGTTTAGAACAGGGACTCGCGGGCTATGGCTACACCTTC.